This T cell receptor beta chain is from a study of T cell repertoires in cytomegalovirus infection. V lost 2 bases, J lost 6 bases, and 9 bases lay in between. Germline V lookup: CDR1 DFQATT, CDR2 SNEGSKA (reference sequence). The CDR3 is 12 amino acids. TCRdb re-called the reads through MiXCR, storing one row per CDR3 protein. The data contain some 270,000 distinct CDR3 sequences, roughly a fifth of them seen just once; the ten biggest clones take up roughly a fifth. A note on this clonotype: What it recognizes is unknown.

The gene calls are TRBV20-1 and TRBJ2-3, with D unclear. The source material was cultured PBMCs, sampled from culture after CMV antigen stimulation. This receptor was identified in a human donor in good health (CMV status not recorded). Some clones in this sample may be carry-over from other donors' samples. CDR3 nucleotide sequence: TGCAGTGCTAGACCGCTAGGCGATACGCAGTATTTT. It yields the protein CSARPLGDTQYF.